This T cell receptor (beta chain) was sequenced in a study of blood T cells in healthy people across ages. From germline, CDR1 is SGHKS and CDR2 YYEKEE (reference sequence). The CDR3 is made up of 17 amino acids. With 1 base removed from V and 4 bases from J, the gap between germline ends came to 19 bases. Russia was home to the donors, healthy Caucasian individuals aged about 6 to 90. Per sample, extraction of total RNA gave at least 6 micrograms in every case. A J-beta primer mix and a sample-barcoded 5' primer were used in a second PCR of roughly 6 to 12 cycles. All cDNA molecules were each tagged by a template-switch adaptor with 12 random nucleotides. TCRdb itself ran the 5' RACE reads through MiXCR, one entry per CDR3 protein. The top ten hold about 23% of the sample, which has around 1,900,000 distinct CDR3 sequences, roughly 43% seen once.

The sequencing input was blood. The gene calls are TRBV5-5 and TRBJ2-3; a possible D gene is TRBD1 (6 bases). This sequence was found in a human donor in good health. DNA of the CDR3: TGTGCCAGCAGCTTGATTGCCTTGGGGGCGTCGGCAGATACGCAGTATTTT. It encodes CASSLIALGASADTQYF.